This T cell receptor beta chain comes out of a study of blood T cell repertoires in COVID-19. TCRdb's copy holds only in-frame clones and misses some; the assay was immunoSEQ multiplex PCR. The data hold 250,000 to 300,000 clones, with approximately 90% observed a single time. This clone was observed a handful of times. Germline values: CDR1 GTSNPN, CDR2 SVGIG (reference sequence). Trimming took off 7 bases at V and 6 bases at J, with 12 bases between the two ends. The CDR3 is 11 amino acids. Sequencing was done on a sample of PBMCs or T cells enriched from blood (not recorded which). The chain uses TRBV30 and TRBJ1-1, with unresolved D. The source of this sequence is a woman aged 35 to 49 with acute COVID-19. Written as DNA, the CDR3 is TGTGCCTTGGCGGGTTTCTCTGAAGCTTTCTTT. Its protein is CALAGFSEAFF.